Each of the 8 T cell receptor beta chains below was sequenced from the same sample in a study of Graves' ophthalmopathy and Graves' hyperthyroidism. Amplification of TCR beta CDR3 regions used RNA transcripts. Following a first-round RT-PCR that used HTBI primers, a second-round multiplex PCR was carried out. TCRdb reprocessed the multiplex PCR reads with MiXCR, giving one entry per CDR3 protein. The data contain a few hundred thousand distinct CDR3 sequences, about 16% of them singletons. Material for sequencing was peripheral blood. The receptors originated from a woman aged 18-29 years with stable Graves' hyperthyroidism.

This rearrangement joins TRBV20-1 to TRBJ2-2; perhaps D is TRBD1 or TRBD2 (6 bases each). V was cut by 3 bases and J by 6 bases, with 14 bases left in between. CDR3 length equals 14 residues. Germline assignment: CDR1 DFQATT and CDR2 SNEGSKA (reference sequence). CDR3 sequence: CSASPGGAPGELFF. The CDR3 DNA reads TGCAGTGCTAGCCCCGGGGGCGCTCCCGGGGAGCTGTTTTTT.

This clonotype was counted at least ten times. V gene TRBV7-2 combines with J gene TRBJ2-7; no definite D call. Germline assignment: CDR1 SGHTA and CDR2 FQGNSA. The CDR3 runs to 12 residues. V was pared by 1 base and J by 3 bases, with 4 bases between. CDR3 protein: CASSLGVYEQYF. The DNA for the CDR3 is TGTGCCAGCAGCTTAGGGGTCTACGAGCAGTACTTC. Variable domain in full (rest from reference TRBV7-2 and TRBJ2-7): GAGVSQSPSNKVTEKGKDVELRCDPISGHTALYWYRQSLGQGLEFLIYFQGNSAPDKSGLPSDRFSAERTGGSVSTLTIQRTQQEDSAVYLCASSLGVYEQYFGPGTRLTVT.

This clonotype was seen many times. This chain uses TRBV19 with TRBJ1-1, with 8 bases fitting TRBD1. Per the germline V gene, CDR1 is LNHDA and CDR2 is SQIVND (reference sequence). V lost 3 bases to trimming and J lost 1 base; unmatched junction nucleotides: 4. This CDR3 is 15 amino acids long. CDR3 bases: TGTGCCAGTAGTATTCCGGGACAGGAGAACACTGAAGCTTTCTTT. As protein: CASSIPGQENTEAFF.

This clonotype was detected ten times or more. CDR3 protein: CATGSRQAKNIQYF. CDR3 coding DNA: TGTGCCACAGGTTCTCGGCAAGCCAAAAACATTCAGTACTTC. This rearrangement joins TRBV6-2 or TRBV6-3 to TRBJ2-4, with D unclear. With 10 bases removed from V and 0 bases from J, the gap between germline ends came to 13 bases. The CDR3 runs 14 residues. Germline V gives CDR1 MNHEY, CDR2 SVGEGT.

The CDR3 reads CASGQGGEETQYF. CDR3 in DNA: TGCGCCAGCGGTCAAGGTGGGGAAGAGACCCAGTACTTC. This chain links TRBV5-1 with TRBJ2-5; D is unresolved. The CDR3 spans 13 residues. The germline V gene has CDR1 SGHRS and CDR2 YFSETQ. V was pared by 7 bases and J by 3 bases, with 13 bases between.

This clonotype came up many times. The V and J genes are TRBV9 and TRBJ1-2, with D perhaps matching TRBD1 (5 bases). CDR3 length equals 13 residues. Germline loops: CDR1 SGDLS, CDR2 YYNGEE. V was cut by 0 bases and J by 8 bases, with 11 bases left in between. The chain's CDR3 is CASSVAGSLGYTF. In DNA form, the CDR3 reads TGTGCCAGCAGCGTAGCAGGGAGCTTGGGCTACACCTTC.

This chain links TRBV9 with TRBJ2-7; D is perhaps TRBD2 (5 bases). The CDR3 is made up of 14 amino acids. Deletions cut 0 bases from V and 7 bases from J, with 14 bases between. Per the germline V gene, CDR1 is SGDLS and CDR2 is YYNGEE. CDR3 region: CASSVGLPGKEQYF. CDR3 bases: TGTGCCAGCAGCGTAGGCCTTCCCGGGAAGGAGCAGTACTTC.

In this sample, this clonotype turned up many times. The V gene is TRBV20-1, the J gene TRBJ2-5, with 9 positions matching TRBD2. The CDR3 is made up of 16 amino acids. The V gene's germline CDR1 is DFQATT and CDR2 SNEGSKA (reference sequence). V gave up 0 bases and J gave up 1 base; unmatched junction bases: 6. DNA for the CDR3: TGCAGTGCTAGAGATTACCAGCGGGGGGCCCAAGAGACCCAGTACTTC. Protein product: CSARDYQRGAQETQYF.